Detailed here is one T cell receptor (beta chain). Its antigen is not known. An end of the junction does not agree with germline; a read error may underlie this. This record belongs to a study of tumor-infiltrating lymphocytes in primary liver carcinoma. Study-wide points: Tumor region pairs outstripped tumor-adjacent and tumor-blood pairs in overlap.

Germline DNA was extracted alongside blood RNA, which was obtained from unsorted whole blood. Germline V CDR1 and CDR2: MNHEY, SVGAGI. The length of the CDR3 is 14 residues. From about 490 ng of total RNA, TCR beta-specific cDNA was reverse-transcribed using a constant-region primer. It was through three nested multiplex PCR rounds of slightly modified ARM-PCR that TCR beta libraries arose. In the first two PCR rounds, TRBV1-TRBV30 forward primers were paired with a C-beta reverse primer, and each round lasted approximately 10 cycles. In TCRdb, the multiplex PCR reads were re-called with MiXCR into one record per CDR3 protein. The sample lists 300,000 to 350,000 distinct CDR3 sequences; 65% were seen once.

The sequenced sample was peripheral blood. This rearrangement joins TRBV6-5 to TRBJ2-1, with 8 bases lining up with TRBD1. The receptor was isolated from a man aged 35-49 years with primary liver carcinoma and hepatitis B virus infection. CDR3 sequence reads: CASSEDRVVNKQFF. The CDR3, as DNA: TGTGCCAGCAGTGAGGACAGGGTGGTCAATAAGCAGTTCTTC.